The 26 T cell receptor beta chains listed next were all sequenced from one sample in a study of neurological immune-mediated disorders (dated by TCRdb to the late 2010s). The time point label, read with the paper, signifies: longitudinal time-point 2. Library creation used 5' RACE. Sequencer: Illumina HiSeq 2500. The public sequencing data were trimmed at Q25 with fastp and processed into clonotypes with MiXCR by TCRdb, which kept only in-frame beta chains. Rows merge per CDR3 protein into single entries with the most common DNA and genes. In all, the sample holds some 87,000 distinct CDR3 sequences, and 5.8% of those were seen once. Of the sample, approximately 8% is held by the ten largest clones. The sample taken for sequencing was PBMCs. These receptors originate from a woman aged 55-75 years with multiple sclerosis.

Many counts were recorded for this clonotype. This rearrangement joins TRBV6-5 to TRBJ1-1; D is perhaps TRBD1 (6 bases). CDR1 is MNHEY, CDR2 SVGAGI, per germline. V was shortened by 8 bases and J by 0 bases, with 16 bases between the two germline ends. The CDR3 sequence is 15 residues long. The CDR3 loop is CASRPTGLMNTEAFF. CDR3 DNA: TGTGCCAGCCGACCCACAGGGCTCATGAACACTGAAGCTTTCTTT.

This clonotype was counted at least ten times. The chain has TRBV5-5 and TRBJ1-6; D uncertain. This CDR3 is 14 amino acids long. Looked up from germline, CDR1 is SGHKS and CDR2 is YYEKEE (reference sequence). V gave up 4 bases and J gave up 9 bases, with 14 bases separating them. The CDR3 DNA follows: TGTGCCAGCAGCCTGATATCATCCGGTTCACCCCTCCACTTT. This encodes CASSLISSGSPLHF.

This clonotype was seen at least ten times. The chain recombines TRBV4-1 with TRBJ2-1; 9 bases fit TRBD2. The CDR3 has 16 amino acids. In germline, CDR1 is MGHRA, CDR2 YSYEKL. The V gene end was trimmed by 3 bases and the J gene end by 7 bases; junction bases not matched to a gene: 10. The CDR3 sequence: CASSQVGSGGQNEQFF. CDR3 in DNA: TGCGCCAGCAGCCAGGTGGGTAGCGGGGGACAAAATGAGCAGTTCTTC.

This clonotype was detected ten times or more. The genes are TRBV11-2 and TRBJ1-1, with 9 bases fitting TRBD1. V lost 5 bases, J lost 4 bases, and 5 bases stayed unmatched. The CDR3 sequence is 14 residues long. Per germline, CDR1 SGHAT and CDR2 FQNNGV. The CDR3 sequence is CASSTGGWGTEAFF. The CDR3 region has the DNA TGTGCCAGCAGCACAGGGGGCTGGGGCACTGAAGCTTTCTTT.

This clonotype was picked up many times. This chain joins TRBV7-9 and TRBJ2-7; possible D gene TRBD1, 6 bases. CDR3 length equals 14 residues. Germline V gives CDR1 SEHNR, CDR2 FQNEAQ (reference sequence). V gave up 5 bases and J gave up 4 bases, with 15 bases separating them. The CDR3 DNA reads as TGTGCCAGCAGCCCCAGGGGCCCGGAATACGAGCAGTACTTC. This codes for CASSPRGPEYEQYF.

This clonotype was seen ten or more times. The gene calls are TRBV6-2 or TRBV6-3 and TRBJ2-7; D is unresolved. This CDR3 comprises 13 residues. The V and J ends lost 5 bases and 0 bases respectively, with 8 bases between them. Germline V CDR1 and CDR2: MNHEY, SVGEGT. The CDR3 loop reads CASSRHFSYEQYF. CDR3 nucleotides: TGTGCCAGCAGTCGACACTTCTCCTACGAGCAGTACTTC.

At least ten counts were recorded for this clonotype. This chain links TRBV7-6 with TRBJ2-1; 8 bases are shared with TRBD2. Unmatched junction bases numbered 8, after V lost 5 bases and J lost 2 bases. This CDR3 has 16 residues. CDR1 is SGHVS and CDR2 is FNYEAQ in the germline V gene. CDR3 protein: CASSPQRGGTYNEQFF. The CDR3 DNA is TGTGCCAGCAGCCCCCAACGGGGGGGCACCTACAATGAGCAGTTCTTC.

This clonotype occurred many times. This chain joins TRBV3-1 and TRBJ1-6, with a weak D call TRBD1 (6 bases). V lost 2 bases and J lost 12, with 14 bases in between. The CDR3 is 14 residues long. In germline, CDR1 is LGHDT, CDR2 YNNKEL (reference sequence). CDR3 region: CASSQRGQNQPLHF. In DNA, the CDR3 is TGTGCCAGCAGCCAACGCGGACAGAACCAACCCCTCCACTTT.

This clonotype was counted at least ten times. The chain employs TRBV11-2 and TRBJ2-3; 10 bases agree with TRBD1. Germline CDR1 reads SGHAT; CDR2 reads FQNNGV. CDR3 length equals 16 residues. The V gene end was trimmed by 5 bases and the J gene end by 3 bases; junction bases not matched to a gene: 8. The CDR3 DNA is TGTGCCAGCAGCCGAACCGGGACAGGGGTAACAGATACGCAGTATTTT. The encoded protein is CASSRTGTGVTDTQYF.

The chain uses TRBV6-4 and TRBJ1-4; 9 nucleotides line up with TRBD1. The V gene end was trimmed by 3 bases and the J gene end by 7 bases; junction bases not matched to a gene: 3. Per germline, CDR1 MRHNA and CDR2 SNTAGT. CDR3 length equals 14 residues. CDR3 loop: CASSEGQGSEKLFF. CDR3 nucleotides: TGTGCCAGCAGTGAAGGACAGGGGAGTGAAAAACTGTTTTTT.

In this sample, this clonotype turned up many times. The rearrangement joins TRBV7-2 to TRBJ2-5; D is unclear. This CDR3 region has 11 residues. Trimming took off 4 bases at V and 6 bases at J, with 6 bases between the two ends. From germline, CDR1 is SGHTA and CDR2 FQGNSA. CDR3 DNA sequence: TGTGCCAGCAGCTCTTCTAAGACCCAGTACTTC. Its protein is CASSSSKTQYF.

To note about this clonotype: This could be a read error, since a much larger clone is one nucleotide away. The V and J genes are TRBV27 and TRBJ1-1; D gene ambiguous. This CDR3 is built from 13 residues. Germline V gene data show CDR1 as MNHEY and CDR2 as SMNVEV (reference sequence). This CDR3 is CDSGPIIKGKAFF. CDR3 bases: TGTGACAGCGGCCCGATAATAAAGGGTAAAGCTTTCTTT.

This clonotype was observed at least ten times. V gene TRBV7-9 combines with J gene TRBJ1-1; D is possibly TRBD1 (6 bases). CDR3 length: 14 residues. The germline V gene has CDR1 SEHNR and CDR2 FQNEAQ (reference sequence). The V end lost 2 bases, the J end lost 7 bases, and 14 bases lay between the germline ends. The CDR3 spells CASSLLGTPDEAFF. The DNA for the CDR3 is TGTGCCAGCAGCTTACTTGGGACACCGGATGAAGCTTTCTTT.

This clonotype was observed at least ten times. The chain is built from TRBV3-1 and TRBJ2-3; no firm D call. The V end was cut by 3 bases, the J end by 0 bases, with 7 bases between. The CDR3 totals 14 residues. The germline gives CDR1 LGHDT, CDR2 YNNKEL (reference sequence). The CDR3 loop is CASSQRRSTDTQYF. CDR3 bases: TGTGCCAGCAGCCAGCGCAGAAGCACAGATACGCAGTATTTT.

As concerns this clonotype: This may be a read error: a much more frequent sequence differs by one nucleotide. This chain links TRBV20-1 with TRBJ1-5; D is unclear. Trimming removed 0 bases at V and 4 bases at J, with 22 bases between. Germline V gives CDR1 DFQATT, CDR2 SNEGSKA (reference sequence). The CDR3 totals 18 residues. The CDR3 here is CSARDRIFALYRNQPQHF. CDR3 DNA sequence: TGCAGTGCTAGAGACAGAATATTCGCATTATATAGAAATCAGCCCCAGCATTTT.

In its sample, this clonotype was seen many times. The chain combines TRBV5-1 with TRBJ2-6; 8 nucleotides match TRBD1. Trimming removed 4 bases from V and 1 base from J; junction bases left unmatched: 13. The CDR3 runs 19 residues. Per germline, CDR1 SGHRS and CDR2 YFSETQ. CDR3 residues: CASSQTPTGVPSGANVLTF. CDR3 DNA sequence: TGCGCCAGCAGCCAAACCCCGACAGGGGTACCTTCTGGGGCCAACGTCCTGACTTTC.

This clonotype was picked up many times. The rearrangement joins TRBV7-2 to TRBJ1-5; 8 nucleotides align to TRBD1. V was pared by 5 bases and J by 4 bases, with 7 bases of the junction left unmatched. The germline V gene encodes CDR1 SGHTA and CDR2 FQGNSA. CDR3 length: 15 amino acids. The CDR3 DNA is TGTGCCAGCAGCGTAGGACAGGGTGGAAATCAGCCCCAGCATTTT. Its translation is CASSVGQGGNQPQHF.

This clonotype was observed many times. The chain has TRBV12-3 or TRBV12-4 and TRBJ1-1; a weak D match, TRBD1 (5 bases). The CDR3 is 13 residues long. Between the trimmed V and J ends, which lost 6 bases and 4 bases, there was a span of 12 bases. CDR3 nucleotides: TGTGCCAGCAGCTATTCAGGGATCACTGAAGCTTTCTTT. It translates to CASSYSGITEAFF.

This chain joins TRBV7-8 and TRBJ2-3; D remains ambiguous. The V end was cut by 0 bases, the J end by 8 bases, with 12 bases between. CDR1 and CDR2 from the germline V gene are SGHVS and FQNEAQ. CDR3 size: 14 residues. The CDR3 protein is CASSLALRVFTQYF. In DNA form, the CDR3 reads TGTGCCAGCAGCTTAGCCCTAAGAGTCTTTACGCAGTATTTT.

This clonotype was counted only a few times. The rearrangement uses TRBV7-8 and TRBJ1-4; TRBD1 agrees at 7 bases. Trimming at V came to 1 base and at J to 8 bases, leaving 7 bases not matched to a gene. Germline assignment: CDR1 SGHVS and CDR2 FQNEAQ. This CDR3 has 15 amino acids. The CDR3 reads CASSLGPQGREKLFF. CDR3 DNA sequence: TGTGCCAGCAGCTTAGGCCCACAGGGGAGGGAAAAACTGTTTTTT.

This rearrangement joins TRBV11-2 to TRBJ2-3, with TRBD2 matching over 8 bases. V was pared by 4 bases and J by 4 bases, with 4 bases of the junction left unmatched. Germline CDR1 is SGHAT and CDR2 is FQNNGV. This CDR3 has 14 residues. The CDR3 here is CASSSGGGPDTQYF. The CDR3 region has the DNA TGTGCCAGCAGCTCCGGGGGGGGCCCAGATACGCAGTATTTT. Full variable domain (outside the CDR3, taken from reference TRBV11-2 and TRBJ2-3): EAGVAQSPRYKIIEKRQSVAFWCNPISGHATLYWYQQILGQGPKLLIQFQNNGVVDDSQLPKDRFSAERLKGVDSTLKIQPAKLEDSAVYLCASSSGGGPDTQYFGPGTRLTVL.

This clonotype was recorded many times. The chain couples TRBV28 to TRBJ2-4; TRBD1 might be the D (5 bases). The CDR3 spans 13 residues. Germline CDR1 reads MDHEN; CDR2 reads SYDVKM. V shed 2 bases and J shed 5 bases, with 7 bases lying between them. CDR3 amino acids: CASSLGRENIQYF. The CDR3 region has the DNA TGTGCCAGCAGTTTAGGCAGGGAAAACATTCAGTACTTC. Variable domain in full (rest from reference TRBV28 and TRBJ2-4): DVKVTQSSRYLVKRTGEKVFLECVQDMDHENMFWYRQDPGLGLRLIYFSYDVKMKEKGDIPEGYSVSREKKERFSLILESASTNQTSMYLCASSLGRENIQYFGAGTRLSVL.

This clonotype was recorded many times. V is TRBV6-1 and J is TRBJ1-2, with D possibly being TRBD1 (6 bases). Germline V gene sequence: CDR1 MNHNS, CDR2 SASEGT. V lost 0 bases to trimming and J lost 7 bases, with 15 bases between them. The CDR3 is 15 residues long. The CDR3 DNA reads TGTGCCAGCAGTGAAGCAGGGGCGGACAGTTCTGGCTACACCTTC. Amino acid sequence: CASSEAGADSSGYTF.

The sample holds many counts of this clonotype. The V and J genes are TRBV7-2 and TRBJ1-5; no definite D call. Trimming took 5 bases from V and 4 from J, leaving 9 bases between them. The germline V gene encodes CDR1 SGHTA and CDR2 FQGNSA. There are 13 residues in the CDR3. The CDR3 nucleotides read TGTGCCAGCAGCGACGGACTAAATCAGCCCCAGCATTTT. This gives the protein CASSDGLNQPQHF.

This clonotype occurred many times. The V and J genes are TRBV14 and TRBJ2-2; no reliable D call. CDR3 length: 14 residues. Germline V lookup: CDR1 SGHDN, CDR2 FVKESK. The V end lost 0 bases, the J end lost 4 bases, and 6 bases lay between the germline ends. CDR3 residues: CASSQDIGTGELFF. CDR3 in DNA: TGTGCCAGCAGCCAAGATATTGGCACCGGGGAGCTGTTTTTT.

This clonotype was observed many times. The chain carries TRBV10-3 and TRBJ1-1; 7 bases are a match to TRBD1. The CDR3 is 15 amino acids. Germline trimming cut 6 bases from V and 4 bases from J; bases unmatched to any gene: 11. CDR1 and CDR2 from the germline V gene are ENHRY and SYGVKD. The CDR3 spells CAISQGQAVGTEAFF. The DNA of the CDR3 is TGTGCCATCAGCCAAGGACAGGCTGTCGGCACTGAAGCTTTCTTT.